The sequence of this TCR beta chain was determined in a study of blood T cell repertoires in COVID-19. Study in general: From T cells, B-cell-depleted T cells, or PBMCs came the material, which was cDNA or gDNA.

Seattle patients were enrolled while actively infected and followed longitudinally. Germline CDR1 and CDR2: SGDLS and YYNGEE. There are 19 residues in the CDR3. V was shortened by 1 base and J by 1 base, with 23 bases between the two germline ends. Sequenced by immunoSEQ multiplex PCR; TCRdb stores in-frame clones only, minus some. The table records hundreds of thousands of clones, 85% to 90% of them present only once. The sequencing input was peripheral blood. The source is a woman in her forties or fifties with COVID-19, enrolled during active disease. The chain has TRBV9 and TRBJ1-1; D might be TRBD1 (6 bases). The CDR3 DNA sequence: TGTGCCAGCAGCGTAAGCCCCCGCTCACAGGGAGGGCGGAACACTGAAGCTTTCTTT. Translation: CASSVSPRSQGGRNTEAFF. Full variable domain (missing parts from reference TRBV9 and TRBJ1-1): DSGVTQTPKHLITATGQRVTLRCSPRSGDLSVYWYQQSLDQGLQFLIQYYNGEERAKGNILERFSAQQFPDLHSELNLSSLELGDSALYFCASSVSPRSQGGRNTEAFFGQGTRLTVV.